The T cell receptor beta chain under discussion was sequenced for a study of vaccination and CD4 T cells after COVID-19. Study-level background: The convalescent group had six males, four females, seven Caucasians, two Asians, one multiracial. At a median around 100 days (range 35 to 161) after diagnosis, post-COVID samples were drawn. Findings of the study overall: Looking at convalescent patients, 304 of their 307 vaccine-specific clones were spike mono-reactive.

With the Oncomine TCR Beta short-read assay, DNA from cultured CD4+ T cells was sequenced. TCRdb reprocessed the PCR reads with MiXCR, giving one entry per CDR3 protein. The data contain around 14,000 distinct CDR3 sequences, 40% to 65% of them seen just once; the ten biggest clones take up under 10%. Treatment given: 10-day PBMC culture with coronavirus spike peptide pools or control peptides (ViraFEST assay). Peptide pool stimulation in ViraFEST expanded antigen-specific T cells, whose TCRs were then sequenced. This clonotype was counted a few times. Its target is not known. With 5 bases removed from V and 1 base from J, the gap between germline ends came to 15 bases. The length of the CDR3 is 16 residues. Germline-derived CDR1 and CDR2 are SGHVS and FQNEAQ.

This TCR was recovered from a human donor who had recovered from COVID-19. The rearrangement links TRBV7-8 to TRBJ2-1; TRBD2 is a possible D gene (6 bases). The specimen sequenced was CD4+ T cells from blood, cultured in vitro. This CDR3 reads CASSRREVSSYNEQFF. The CDR3, as DNA: TGTGCCAGCAGCCGCAGGGAGGTGAGTTCCTACAATGAGCAGTTCTTC.